Below, 22 T cell receptor beta chains from the same sample are listed, as sequenced in a study of blood T cell repertoires in COVID-19. Some clones are missing from TCRdb's copy, which holds only in-frame ones; the method was immunoSEQ multiplex PCR. Altogether about 210,000 clones are present, under 90% being singletons, with the ten largest covering over 9.5%. Source material: peripheral blood. The receptor source for this set is a woman over 75 with COVID-19, enrolled during active disease.

This clone was seen just once. The CDR3 DNA reads as TGTGCCATCAGTGAATTTGGACAGGCCACAGATACGCAGTATTTT. Its protein is CAISEFGQATDTQYF. The V and J genes are TRBV10-3 and TRBJ2-3; 7 bases align to TRBD1. The J segment lost 2 bases and the V segment lost 3 bases, leaving 5 bases of the junction unmatched. This CDR3 is 15 amino acids long. CDR1 and CDR2 from the germline V gene are ENHRY and SYGVKD.

V is TRBV6-2 or TRBV6-3 and J is TRBJ1-1; TRBD1 agrees at 9 bases. The ends lost 6 bases at V and 11 bases at J; junction bases unmatched: 4. CDR1 and CDR2 from the germline V gene are MNHEY and SVGEGT. This CDR3 is 11 amino acids long. CDR3 amino acids: CASSLQGAAFF. The CDR3 DNA is TGTGCCAGCAGCCTACAGGGGGCCGCTTTCTTT.

This chain uses TRBV12-3 or TRBV12-4 with TRBJ2-5; 7 bases match TRBD2. V was pared by 6 bases and J by 5 bases, with 6 bases of the junction left unmatched. This CDR3 spans 13 amino acids. DNA for the CDR3: TGTGCCAGCAGCGCGGGGCGGGGGGAGACCCAGTACTTC. The encoded protein is CASSAGRGETQYF.

The chain is built from TRBV7-2 and TRBJ1-6; D is unclear. The CDR3 is 14 residues long. The V gene lost 3 bases and the J gene lost 7 bases, with 10 bases spanning the gap. Germline V gene data show CDR1 as SGHTA and CDR2 as FQGNSA. For the CDR3, the DNA is TGTGCCAGCAGCTTCCCTGGCGGGAATTCACCCCTCCACTTT. Translated, it gives CASSFPGGNSPLHF. Using reference TRBV7-2 and TRBJ1-6 for the parts outside the CDR3, the full variable domain is GAGVSQSPSNKVTEKGKDVELRCDPISGHTALYWYRQSLGQGLEFLIYFQGNSAPDKSGLPSDRFSAERTGGSVSTLTIQRTQQEDSAVYLCASSFPGGNSPLHFGNGTRLTVT.

The rearrangement links TRBV18 to TRBJ1-4, with a weak D call TRBD1 (5 bases). CDR3 length equals 14 residues. Germline V gene data show CDR1 as KGHSH and CDR2 as LQKENI. Trimming stripped 0 bases from V and 5 bases from J, with 7 bases between. The CDR3 DNA reads as TGTGCCAGCTCACCACCAGCAGGGAATGAAAAACTGTTTTTT. Amino acids: CASSPPAGNEKLFF.

The chain employs TRBV18 and TRBJ1-4; 10 positions agree with TRBD1. Looked up from germline, CDR1 is KGHSH and CDR2 is LQKENI. The CDR3 length is 14 residues. J gave up 8 bases and V 5 bases, and 5 bases lay outside the gene matches. The CDR3 DNA follows: TGTGCCAGCTCAACGACAGGGGGCGGCGAAAAACTGTTTTTT. Translating it yields CASSTTGGGEKLFF. The full variable domain, completed using reference TRBV18 and TRBJ1-4, is NAGVMQNPRHLVRRRGQEARLRCSPMKGHSHVYWYRQLPEEGLKFMVYLQKENIIDESGMPKERFSAEFPKEGPSILRIQQVVRGDSAAYFCASSTTGGGEKLFFGSGTQLSVL.

V and J are TRBV6-5 and TRBJ1-5; TRBD1 aligns across 7 bases. Germline V gene data show CDR1 as MNHEY and CDR2 as SVGAGI. The CDR3 runs 15 residues. The junction had 11 bases not matched to a gene; V was cut back by 7 bases and J by 5 bases. The CDR3 nucleotides read TGTGCCAGCAAAAAAGGAGACAGGGACCATCAGCCCCAGCATTTT. This sequence encodes CASKKGDRDHQPQHF.

This chain uses TRBV24-1 with TRBJ2-3; TRBD2 matches at 16 bases. The germline gives CDR1 KGHDR, CDR2 SFDVKD. The CDR3 is made up of 18 amino acids. V gave up 1 base and J gave up 7 bases; unmatched junction bases: 7. DNA for the CDR3: TGTGCCACCAGTGATTTAAAGGGACTAGCGGGGGGGCCGTATACGCAGTATTTT. It codes for CATSDLKGLAGGPYTQYF.

V gene TRBV24-1 combines with J gene TRBJ2-1, with TRBD2 identical over 15 bases. This CDR3 spans 19 amino acids. V lost 3 bases, J lost 0 bases, and 5 bases stayed unmatched. Germline V lookup: CDR1 KGHDR, CDR2 SFDVKD. Here the CDR3 DNA reads TGTGCCACCAGTGATCCGGGGACTAGCGGGAGGAGCTCCTACAATGAGCAGTTCTTC. Translating it yields CATSDPGTSGRSSYNEQFF.

Remarks on this clone: This sample also contains other DNA sequences that code for the same CDR3. This rearrangement joins TRBV3-1 (or the pseudogene TRBV3-2) to TRBJ1-3; no firm D call. This CDR3 has 14 residues. V was cut by 2 bases and J by 2 bases, with 7 bases left in between. Per germline, CDR1 LGHDT and CDR2 YNNKEL (reference sequence). In DNA form, the CDR3 reads TGTGCCAGCAGCCAACCCGGTCCTGGAAACACCATATATTTT. Its translation is CASSQPGPGNTIYF.

This clone was recorded once. The gene calls are TRBV18 and TRBJ2-7, with a tentative D call TRBD2 (5 bases). The CDR3 is made up of 13 amino acids. Per germline, CDR1 KGHSH and CDR2 LQKENI. V lost 3 bases and J lost 7, with 13 bases in between. CDR3 residues: CASSPRADGEQYV. For the CDR3, the DNA is TGTGCCAGCTCACCGCGGGCGGACGGAGAGCAGTACGTC.

This sequence joins TRBV6-2 or TRBV6-3 and TRBJ1-2; 8 bases fit TRBD1. CDR1 is MNHEY and CDR2 is SVGEGT in the germline V gene. The CDR3 sequence is 16 residues long. V gave up 6 bases and J gave up 7 bases; unmatched junction bases: 16. The CDR3 is CASSVGAPGQVFGYTF. CDR3 coding DNA: TGTGCCAGCAGCGTGGGGGCTCCGGGACAGGTCTTTGGCTACACCTTC.

The chain has TRBV5-5 and TRBJ1-6; tentatively, D is TRBD1 (5 bases). CDR1 SGHKS and CDR2 YYEKEE come from the germline V gene (reference sequence). This CDR3 comprises 14 residues. V was clipped by 0 bases and J by 8 bases, with 9 bases between them. CDR3 in amino acids: CASSLGGRDSPLHF. In DNA form, the CDR3 reads TGTGCCAGCAGCTTGGGGGGCCGGGATTCACCCCTCCACTTT.

The chain links TRBV6-2 or TRBV6-3 to TRBJ2-2; TRBD1 agrees at 9 bases. Germline loops: CDR1 MNHEY, CDR2 SVGEGT. The CDR3 covers 16 residues. J lost 3 bases, V lost 5 bases, and 7 bases had no gene match. The DNA of the CDR3 is TGTGCCAGCAGTCCACAACGGACAGGGGACACCGGGGAGCTGTTTTTT. This sequence encodes CASSPQRTGDTGELFF.

This clone has only a few counts. V is TRBV2 and J is TRBJ1-3; no firm D call. CDR1 SNHLY and CDR2 FYNNEI come from the germline V gene. CDR3 length: 14 residues. V lost 8 bases and J 0 bases, leaving 11 bases between the germline ends. CDR3 DNA: TGTGCCAGCCGAGTTATAACCTCTGGAAACACCATATATTTT. Residues: CASRVITSGNTIYF.

This chain joins TRBV18 and TRBJ2-7, with 11 bases lining up with TRBD1. Germline CDR1 KGHSH, CDR2 LQKENI. The CDR3 contains 17 residues. V trimming: 6 bases; J trimming: 5 bases; junction bases outside the gene matches: 15. The CDR3 DNA reads TGTGCCAGCTCTCTTGGACAGGGGGCGGGATTTTTAGACGAGCAGTACGTC. Protein sequence: CASSLGQGAGFLDEQYV.

The chain recombines TRBV7-2 with TRBJ1-5, with D possibly matching TRBD1 (5 bases). CDR1 and CDR2 from the germline V gene are SGHTA and FQGNSA. V was clipped by 5 bases and J by 2 bases, with 7 bases between them. CDR3 size: 13 residues. The CDR3 loop reads CASSTGGNQPQHF. In DNA form, the CDR3 reads TGTGCCAGCAGCACAGGCGGCAATCAGCCCCAGCATTTT.

Of note for this clone: Other nucleotide sequences in the sample specify the same CDR3. The chain combines TRBV4-1 with TRBJ1-3; 10 nucleotides line up with TRBD1. Trimming took 5 bases from V and 2 from J; bases not matched to a gene: 6. Germline V gives CDR1 MGHRA, CDR2 YSYEKL. This CDR3 region has 16 residues. The CDR3 loop is CASSLSGTGAGNTIYF. The CDR3 region has the DNA TGCGCCAGCAGCTTAAGTGGGACAGGGGCTGGAAACACCATATATTTT.

The chain has TRBV30 and TRBJ1-5; 11 bases agree with TRBD1. Trimming took 2 bases from V and 7 from J; bases not matched to a gene: 7. The CDR3 runs 15 residues. Per the germline V gene, CDR1 is GTSNPN and CDR2 is SVGIG (reference sequence). The CDR3 DNA sequence: TGTGCCTGGAGTTTTGGACAGGGGGCTGGGCAGCCCCAGCATTTT. Its protein product is CAWSFGQGAGQPQHF.

This clone has more than one count but fewer than ten. The rearrangement links TRBV7-9 to TRBJ1-2, with 9 bases identical to TRBD1. Germline V gives CDR1 SEHNR, CDR2 FQNEAQ (reference sequence). The CDR3 length is 13 residues. The V segment lost 5 bases and the J segment 3 bases; nucleotides outside the gene matches: 1. The CDR3 reads CASSGQGHYGYTF. DNA of the CDR3: TGTGCCAGCAGCGGACAGGGGCACTATGGCTACACCTTC.

The chain has TRBV5-4 and TRBJ1-2; 10 positions agree with TRBD1. J lost 3 bases, V lost 6 bases, and 8 bases had no gene match. Germline-derived CDR1 and CDR2 are SGHNT and YYREEE (reference sequence). CDR3 length: 15 amino acids. The CDR3 region is CASTTGDRGHYGYTF. The CDR3 DNA reads TGTGCCAGCACCACGGGGGACAGGGGACACTATGGCTACACCTTC.

The J gene is TRBJ1-6, the V gene TRBV7-6; maybe TRBD1 (5 bases). The CDR3 sequence is 16 residues long. The V end lost 0 bases, the J end lost 8 bases, and 14 bases lay between the germline ends. The V gene's germline CDR1 is SGHVS and CDR2 FNYEAQ. This chain's CDR3 is CASSLARAGQDSPLHF. The DNA of the CDR3 is TGTGCCAGCAGCTTAGCCCGGGCAGGGCAGGATTCACCCCTCCACTTT. Drawing the rest from reference TRBV7-6 and TRBJ1-6, the complete variable domain is GAGVSQSPRYKVTKRGQDVALRCDPISGHVSLYWYRQALGQGPEFLTYFNYEAQQDKSGLPNDRFSAERPEGSISTLTIQRTEQRDSAMYRCASSLARAGQDSPLHFGNGTRLTVT.